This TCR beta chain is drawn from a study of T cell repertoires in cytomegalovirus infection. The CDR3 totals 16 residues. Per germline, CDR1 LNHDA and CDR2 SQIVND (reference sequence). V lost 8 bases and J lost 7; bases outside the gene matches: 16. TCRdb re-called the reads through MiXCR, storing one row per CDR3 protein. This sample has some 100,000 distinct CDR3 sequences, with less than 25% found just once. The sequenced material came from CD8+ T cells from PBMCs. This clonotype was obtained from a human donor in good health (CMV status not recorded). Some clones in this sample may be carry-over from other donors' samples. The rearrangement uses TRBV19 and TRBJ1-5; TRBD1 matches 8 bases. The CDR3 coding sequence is TGTGCCAGTCGAGGGGGAGGCAGGGGGCCCGAGCAGCCCCAGCATTTT. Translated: CASRGGGRGPEQPQHF.